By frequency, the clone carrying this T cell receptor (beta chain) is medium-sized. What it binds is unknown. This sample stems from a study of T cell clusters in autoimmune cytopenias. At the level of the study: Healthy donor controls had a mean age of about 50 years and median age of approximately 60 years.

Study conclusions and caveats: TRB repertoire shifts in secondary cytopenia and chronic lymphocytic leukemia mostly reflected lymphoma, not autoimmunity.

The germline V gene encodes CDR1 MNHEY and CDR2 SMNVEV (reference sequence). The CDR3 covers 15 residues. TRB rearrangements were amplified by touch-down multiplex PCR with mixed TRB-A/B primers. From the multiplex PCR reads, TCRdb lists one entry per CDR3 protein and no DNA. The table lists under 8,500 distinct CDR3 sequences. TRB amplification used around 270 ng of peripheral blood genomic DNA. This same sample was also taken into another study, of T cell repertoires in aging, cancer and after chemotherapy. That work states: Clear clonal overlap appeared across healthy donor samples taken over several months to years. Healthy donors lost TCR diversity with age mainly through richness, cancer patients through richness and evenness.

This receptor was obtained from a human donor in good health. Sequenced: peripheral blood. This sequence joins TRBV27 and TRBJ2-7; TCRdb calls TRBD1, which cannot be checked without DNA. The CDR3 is CASSFIGTGSDEQYF.